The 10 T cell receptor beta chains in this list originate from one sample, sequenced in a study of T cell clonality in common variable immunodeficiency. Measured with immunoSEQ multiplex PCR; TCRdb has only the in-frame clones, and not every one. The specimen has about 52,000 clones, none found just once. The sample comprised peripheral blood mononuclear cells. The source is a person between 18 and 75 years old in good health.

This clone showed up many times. The CDR3 bases that were read are TGCGCCAGCAGCTTGTCCCCCCCGTACAATGAG. This sequence encodes CASSLSPPYNE. The whole CDR3 protein reads CASSLSPPYNEQFF. The chain has TRBV5-1 and TRBJ2-1; D is undetermined. The read falls 3 residues short of the CDR3 end, and the missing part is taken from the germline J gene. This CDR3 is built from 14 residues. The germline V gene encodes CDR1 SGHRS and CDR2 YFSETQ. The V gene lost 1 base and the J gene lost 4 bases, with 9 bases spanning the gap.

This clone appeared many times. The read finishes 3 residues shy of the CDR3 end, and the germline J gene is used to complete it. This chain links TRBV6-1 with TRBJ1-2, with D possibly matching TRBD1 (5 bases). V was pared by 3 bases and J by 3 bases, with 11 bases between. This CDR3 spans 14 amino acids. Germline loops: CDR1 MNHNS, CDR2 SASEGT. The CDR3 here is CASSDAGDDYGYTF. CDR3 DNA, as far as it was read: TGTGCCAGCAGTGATGCGGGGGATGACTATGGC.

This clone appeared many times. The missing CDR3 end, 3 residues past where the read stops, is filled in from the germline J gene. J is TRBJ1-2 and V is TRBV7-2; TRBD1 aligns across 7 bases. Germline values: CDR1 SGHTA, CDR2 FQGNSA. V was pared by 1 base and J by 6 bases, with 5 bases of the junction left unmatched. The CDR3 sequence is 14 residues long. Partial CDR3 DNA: TGTGCCAGCAGCTTAGAGGGGGCGCGTAATGGC. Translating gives CASSLEGARNG. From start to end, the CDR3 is CASSLEGARNGYTF.

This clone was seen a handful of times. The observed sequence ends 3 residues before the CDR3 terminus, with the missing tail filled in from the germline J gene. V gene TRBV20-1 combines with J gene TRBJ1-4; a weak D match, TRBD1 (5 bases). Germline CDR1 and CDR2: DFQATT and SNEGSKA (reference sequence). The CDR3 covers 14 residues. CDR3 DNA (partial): TGCAGTGCTAGTGACCCTTCTGGGGCCAACGTA. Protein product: CSASDPSGANV. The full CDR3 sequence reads CSASDPSGANVLFF.

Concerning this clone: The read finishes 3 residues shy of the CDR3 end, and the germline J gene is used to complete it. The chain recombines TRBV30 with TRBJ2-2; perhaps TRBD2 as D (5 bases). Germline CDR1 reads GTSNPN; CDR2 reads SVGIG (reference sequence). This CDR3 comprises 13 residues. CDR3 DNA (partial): TGTGCCTGGAGGGGGTCTAGCTTTGAAAAG. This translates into CAWRGSSFEK. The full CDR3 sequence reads CAWRGSSFEKLFF.

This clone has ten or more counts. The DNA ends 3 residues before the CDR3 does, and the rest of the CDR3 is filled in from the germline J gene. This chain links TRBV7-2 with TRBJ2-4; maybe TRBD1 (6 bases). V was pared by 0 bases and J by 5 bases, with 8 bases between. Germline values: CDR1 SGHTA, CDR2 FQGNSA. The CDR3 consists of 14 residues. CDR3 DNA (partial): TGTGCCAGCAGCTTAGCAGGACAGCAAAACATT. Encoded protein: CASSLAGQQNI. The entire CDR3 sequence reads CASSLAGQQNIQYF.

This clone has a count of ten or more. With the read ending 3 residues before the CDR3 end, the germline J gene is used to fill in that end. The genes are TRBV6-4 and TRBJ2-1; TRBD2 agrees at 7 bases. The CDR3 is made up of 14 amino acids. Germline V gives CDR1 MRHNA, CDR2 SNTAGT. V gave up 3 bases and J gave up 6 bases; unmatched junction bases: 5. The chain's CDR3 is CASSEVGGVNEQFF. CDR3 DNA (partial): TGTGCCAGCAGTGAGGTGGGGGGGGTCAATGAG.

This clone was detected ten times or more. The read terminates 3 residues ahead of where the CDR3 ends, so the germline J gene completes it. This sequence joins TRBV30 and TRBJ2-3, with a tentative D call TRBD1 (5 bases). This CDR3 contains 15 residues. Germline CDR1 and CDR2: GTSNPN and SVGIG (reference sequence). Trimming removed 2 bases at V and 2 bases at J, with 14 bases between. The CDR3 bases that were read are TGTGCCTGGAGTCCTGGGGCGGTAATCACAGATACG. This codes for CAWSPGAVITDT. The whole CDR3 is CAWSPGAVITDTQYF. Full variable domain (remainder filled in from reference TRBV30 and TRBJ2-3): SQTIHQWPATLVQPVGSPLSLECTVEGTSNPNLYWYRQAAGRGLQLLFYSVGIGQISSEVPQNLSASRPQDRQFILSSKKLLLSDSGFYLCAWSPGAVITDTQYFGPGTRLTVL.

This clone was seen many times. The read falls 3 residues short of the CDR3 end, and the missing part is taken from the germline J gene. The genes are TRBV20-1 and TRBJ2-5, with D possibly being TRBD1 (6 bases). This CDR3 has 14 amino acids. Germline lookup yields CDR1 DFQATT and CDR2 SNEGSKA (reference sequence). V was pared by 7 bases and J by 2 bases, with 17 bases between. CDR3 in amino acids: CSVRGGVPQETQYF. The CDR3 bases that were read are TGCAGTGTCAGGGGTGGGGTGCCGCAAGAGACC.

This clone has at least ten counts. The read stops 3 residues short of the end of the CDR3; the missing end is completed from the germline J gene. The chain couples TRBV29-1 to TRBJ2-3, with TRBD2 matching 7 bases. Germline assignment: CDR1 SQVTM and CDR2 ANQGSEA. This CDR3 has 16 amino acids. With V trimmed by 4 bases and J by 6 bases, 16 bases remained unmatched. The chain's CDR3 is CSVARPGGLGGDTQYF. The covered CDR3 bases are TGCAGCGTTGCCCGACCCGGAGGGCTGGGGGGGGATACG.